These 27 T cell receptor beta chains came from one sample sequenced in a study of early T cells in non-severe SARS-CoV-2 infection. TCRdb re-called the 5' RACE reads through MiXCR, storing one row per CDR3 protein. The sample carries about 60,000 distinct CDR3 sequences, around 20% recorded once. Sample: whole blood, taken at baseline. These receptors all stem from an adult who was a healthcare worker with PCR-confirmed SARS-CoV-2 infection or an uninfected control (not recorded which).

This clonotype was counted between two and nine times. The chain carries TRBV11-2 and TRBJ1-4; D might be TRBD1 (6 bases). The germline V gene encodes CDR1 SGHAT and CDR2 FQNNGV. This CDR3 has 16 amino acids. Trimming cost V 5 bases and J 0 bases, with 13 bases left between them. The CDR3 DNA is TGTGCCAGCAGCGCAGGACAGTTTGCAACTAATGAAAAACTGTTTTTT. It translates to CASSAGQFATNEKLFF.

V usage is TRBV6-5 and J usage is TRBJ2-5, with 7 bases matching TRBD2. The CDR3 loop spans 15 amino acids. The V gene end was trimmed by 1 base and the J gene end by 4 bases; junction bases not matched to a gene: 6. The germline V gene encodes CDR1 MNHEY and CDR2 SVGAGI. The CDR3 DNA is TGTGCCAGCAGTTACTTGGCGGGAGCAGGAGAGACCCAGTACTTC. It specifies CASSYLAGAGETQYF.

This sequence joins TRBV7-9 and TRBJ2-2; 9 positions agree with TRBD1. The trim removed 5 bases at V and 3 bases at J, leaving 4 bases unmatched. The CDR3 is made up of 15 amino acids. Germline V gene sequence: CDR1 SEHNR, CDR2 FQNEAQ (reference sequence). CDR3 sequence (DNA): TGTGCCAGCAGCCTCCGGGACAGGGACACCGGGGAGCTGTTTTTT. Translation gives CASSLRDRDTGELFF.

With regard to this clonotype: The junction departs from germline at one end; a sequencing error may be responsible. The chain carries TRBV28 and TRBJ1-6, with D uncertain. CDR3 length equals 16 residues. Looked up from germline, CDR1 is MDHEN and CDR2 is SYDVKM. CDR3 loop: CASSENRNSYNSPHHF. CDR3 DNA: TGTGCCAGCAGTGAGAACAGAAACTCCTATAATTCACCCCACCACTTT.

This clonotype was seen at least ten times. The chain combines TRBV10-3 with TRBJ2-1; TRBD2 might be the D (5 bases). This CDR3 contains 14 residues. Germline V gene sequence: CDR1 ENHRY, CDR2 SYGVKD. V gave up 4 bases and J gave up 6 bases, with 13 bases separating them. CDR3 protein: CAISVSGNINEQFF. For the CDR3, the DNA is TGTGCCATCAGTGTCTCGGGGAATATCAATGAGCAGTTCTTC.

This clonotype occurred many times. CDR3 region: CSARDRGLAANEQFF. CDR3 DNA: TGCAGTGCTAGAGATAGGGGACTAGCGGCCAATGAGCAGTTCTTC. This rearrangement joins TRBV20-1 to TRBJ2-1; the match to TRBD2 covers 11 bases. V was pared by 0 bases and J by 6 bases, with 4 bases of the junction left unmatched. The CDR3 is made up of 15 amino acids. Germline assignment: CDR1 DFQATT and CDR2 SNEGSKA (reference sequence).

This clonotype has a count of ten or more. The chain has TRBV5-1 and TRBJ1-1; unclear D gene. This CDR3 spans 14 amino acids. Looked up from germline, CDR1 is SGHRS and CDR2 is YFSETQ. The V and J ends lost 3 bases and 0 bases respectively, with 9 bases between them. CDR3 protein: CASSSSHMNTEAFF. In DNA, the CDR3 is TGCGCCAGCAGCTCCTCACACATGAACACTGAAGCTTTCTTT.

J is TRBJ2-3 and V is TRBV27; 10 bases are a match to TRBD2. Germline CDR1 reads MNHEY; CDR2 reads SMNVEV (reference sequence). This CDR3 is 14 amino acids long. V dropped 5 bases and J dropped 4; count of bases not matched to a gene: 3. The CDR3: CASSPLAGADTQYF. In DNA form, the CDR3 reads TGTGCCAGCAGTCCCCTAGCGGGAGCAGATACGCAGTATTTT.

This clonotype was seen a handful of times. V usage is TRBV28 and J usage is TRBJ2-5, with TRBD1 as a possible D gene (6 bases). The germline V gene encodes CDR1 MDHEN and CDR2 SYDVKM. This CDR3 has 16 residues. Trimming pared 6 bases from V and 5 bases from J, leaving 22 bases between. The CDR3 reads CASSHTRDTLSETQYF. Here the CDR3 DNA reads TGTGCCAGCAGCCACACCCGGGACACCCTGTCGGAGACCCAGTACTTC.

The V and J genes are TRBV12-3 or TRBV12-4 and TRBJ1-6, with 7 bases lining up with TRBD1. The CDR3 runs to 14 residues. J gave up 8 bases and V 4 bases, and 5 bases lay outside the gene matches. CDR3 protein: CASSSQGGHSPLHF. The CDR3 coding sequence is TGTGCCAGCAGTTCCCAGGGGGGTCATTCACCCCTCCACTTT.

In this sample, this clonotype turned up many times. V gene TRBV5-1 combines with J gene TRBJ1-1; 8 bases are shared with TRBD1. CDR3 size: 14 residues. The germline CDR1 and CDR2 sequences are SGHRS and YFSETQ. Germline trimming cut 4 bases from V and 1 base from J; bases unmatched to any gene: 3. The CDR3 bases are TGCGCCAGCAGCAGAGGACAGGGGAACACTGAAGCTTTCTTT. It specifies CASSRGQGNTEAFF. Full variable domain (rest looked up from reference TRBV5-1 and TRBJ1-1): KAGVTQTPRYLIKTRGQQVTLSCSPISGHRSVSWYQQTPGQGLQFLFEYFSETQRNKGNFPGRFSGRQFSNSRSEMNVSTLELGDSALYLCASSRGQGNTEAFFGQGTRLTVV.

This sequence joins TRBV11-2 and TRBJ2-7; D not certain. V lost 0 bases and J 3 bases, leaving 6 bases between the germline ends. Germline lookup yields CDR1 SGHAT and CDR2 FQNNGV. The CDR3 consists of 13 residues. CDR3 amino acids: CASSLDMGYEQYF. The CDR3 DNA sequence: TGTGCCAGCAGCTTAGATATGGGCTACGAGCAGTACTTC.

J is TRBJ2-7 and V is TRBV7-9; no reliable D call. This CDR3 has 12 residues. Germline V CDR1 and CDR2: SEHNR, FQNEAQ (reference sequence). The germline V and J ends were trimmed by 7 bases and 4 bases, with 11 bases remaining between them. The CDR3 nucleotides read TGTGCCAGCATCGGTGGTACTTACGAGCAGTACTTC. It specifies CASIGGTYEQYF.

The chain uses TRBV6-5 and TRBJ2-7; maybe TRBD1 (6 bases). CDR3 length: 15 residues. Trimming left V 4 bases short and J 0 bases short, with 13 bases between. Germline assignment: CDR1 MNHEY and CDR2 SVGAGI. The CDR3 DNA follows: TGTGCCAGCAGTTCCAGGGGAAGGAGCTCCTACGAGCAGTACTTC. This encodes CASSSRGRSSYEQYF.

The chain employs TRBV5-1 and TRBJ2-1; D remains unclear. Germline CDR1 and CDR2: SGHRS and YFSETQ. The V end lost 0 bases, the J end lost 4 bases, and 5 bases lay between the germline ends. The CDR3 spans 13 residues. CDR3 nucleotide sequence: TGCGCCAGCAGCTTGGACCCTTACAATGAGCAGTTCTTC. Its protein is CASSLDPYNEQFF.

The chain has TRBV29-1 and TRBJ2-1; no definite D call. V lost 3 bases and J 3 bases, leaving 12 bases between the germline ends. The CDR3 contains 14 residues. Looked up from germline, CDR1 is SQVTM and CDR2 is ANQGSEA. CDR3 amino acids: CSVEGYGVYNEQFF. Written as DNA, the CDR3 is TGCAGCGTTGAGGGTTATGGTGTCTACAATGAGCAGTTCTTC.

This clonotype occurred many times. CDR3: CASSLRTNTGELFF. The CDR3 DNA reads TGTGCCAGTAGTCTCAGAACTAACACCGGGGAGCTGTTTTTT. This chain joins TRBV19 and TRBJ2-2; no firm D call. The CDR3 has 14 amino acids. Deletions cut 5 bases from V and 2 bases from J, with 9 bases between. Germline loops: CDR1 LNHDA, CDR2 SQIVND (reference sequence).

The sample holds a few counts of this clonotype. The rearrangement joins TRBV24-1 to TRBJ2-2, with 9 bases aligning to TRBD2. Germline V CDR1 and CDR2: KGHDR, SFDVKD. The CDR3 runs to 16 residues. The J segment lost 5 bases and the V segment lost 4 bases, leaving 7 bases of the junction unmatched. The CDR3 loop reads CATSDSSGTGTGELFF. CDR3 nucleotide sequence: TGTGCCACCAGTGACTCTAGCGGGACGGGTACCGGGGAGCTGTTTTTT.

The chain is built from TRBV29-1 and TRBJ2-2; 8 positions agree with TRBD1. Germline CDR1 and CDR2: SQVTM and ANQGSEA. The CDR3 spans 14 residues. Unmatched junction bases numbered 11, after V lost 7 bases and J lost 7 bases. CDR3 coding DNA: TGCAGCGGGGCCGAGCAGGGGGCAAGCGGGGAGCTGTTTTTT. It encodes CSGAEQGASGELFF.

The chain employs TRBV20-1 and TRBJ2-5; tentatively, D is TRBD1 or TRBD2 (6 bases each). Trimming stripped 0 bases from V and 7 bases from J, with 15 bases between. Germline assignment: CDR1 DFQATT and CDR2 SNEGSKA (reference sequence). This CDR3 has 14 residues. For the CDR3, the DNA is TGCAGTGCTAGAGAAGGGGGGCAGGGGTGGACCCAGTACTTC. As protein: CSAREGGQGWTQYF.

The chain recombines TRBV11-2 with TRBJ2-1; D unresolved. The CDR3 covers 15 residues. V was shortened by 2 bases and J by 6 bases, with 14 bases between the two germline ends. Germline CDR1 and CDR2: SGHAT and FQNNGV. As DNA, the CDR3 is TGTGCCAGCAGCTTACTCGTGACTGAAAGCAATGAGCAGTTCTTC. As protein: CASSLLVTESNEQFF. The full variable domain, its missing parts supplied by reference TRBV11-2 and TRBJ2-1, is EAGVAQSPRYKIIEKRQSVAFWCNPISGHATLYWYQQILGQGPKLLIQFQNNGVVDDSQLPKDRFSAERLKGVDSTLKIQPAKLEDSAVYLCASSLLVTESNEQFFGPGTRLTVL.

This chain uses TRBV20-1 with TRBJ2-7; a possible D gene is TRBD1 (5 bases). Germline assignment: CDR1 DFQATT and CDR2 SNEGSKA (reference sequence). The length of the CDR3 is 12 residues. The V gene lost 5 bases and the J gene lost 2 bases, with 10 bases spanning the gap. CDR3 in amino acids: CSAGDRPYEQYF. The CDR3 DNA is TGCAGTGCTGGCGACAGACCCTACGAGCAGTACTTC.

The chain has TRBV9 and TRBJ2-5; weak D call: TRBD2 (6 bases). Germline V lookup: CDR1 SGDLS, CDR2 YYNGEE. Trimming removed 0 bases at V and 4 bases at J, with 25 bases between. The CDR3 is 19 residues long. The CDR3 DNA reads TGTGCCAGCAGCGTAGGGTCCCGCGCCGGGAGTCCCGGGTCAGAGACCCAGTACTTC. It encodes CASSVGSRAGSPGSETQYF.

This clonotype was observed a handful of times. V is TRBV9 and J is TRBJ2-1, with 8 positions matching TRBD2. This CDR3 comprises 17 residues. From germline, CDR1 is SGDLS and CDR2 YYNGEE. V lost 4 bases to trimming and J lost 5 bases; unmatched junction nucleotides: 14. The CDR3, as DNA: TGTGCCAGCAGCCCCAAGACCGGGACTAGGGCTAACAATGAGCAGTTCTTC. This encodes CASSPKTGTRANNEQFF. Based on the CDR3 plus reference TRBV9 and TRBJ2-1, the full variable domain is DSGVTQTPKHLITATGQRVTLRCSPRSGDLSVYWYQQSLDQGLQFLIQYYNGEERAKGNILERFSAQQFPDLHSELNLSSLELGDSALYFCASSPKTGTRANNEQFFGPGTRLTVL.

The CDR3 DNA is TGTGCCAGCCTCCATACAGGGGGCGTAAATGAAAAACTGTTTTTT. This sequence encodes CASLHTGGVNEKLFF. The V and J genes are TRBV7-9 and TRBJ1-4, with 9 nucleotides matching TRBD1. The germline gives CDR1 SEHNR, CDR2 FQNEAQ (reference sequence). Losses at the gene ends were 8 bases for V and 5 bases for J; bases not matched to a gene: 9. The CDR3 spans 15 residues.

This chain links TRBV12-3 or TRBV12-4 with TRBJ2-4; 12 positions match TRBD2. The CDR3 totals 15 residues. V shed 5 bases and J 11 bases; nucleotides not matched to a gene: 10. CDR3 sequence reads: CASSISTSGRYLQYF. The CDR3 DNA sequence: TGTGCCAGCAGTATCTCGACTAGCGGGAGATATCTTCAGTACTTC.

In DNA form, the CDR3 reads TGTGCCAGCAGTAAACTCGGGACAGGGCTCGCAGATACGCAGTATTTT. Translation: CASSKLGTGLADTQYF. This chain links TRBV6-6 with TRBJ2-3, with 9 bases aligning to TRBD1. The V gene's germline CDR1 is MNHNY and CDR2 SVGAGI (reference sequence). Trimming at V came to 5 bases and at J to 4 bases, leaving 10 bases not matched to a gene. The CDR3 extends over 16 amino acids.